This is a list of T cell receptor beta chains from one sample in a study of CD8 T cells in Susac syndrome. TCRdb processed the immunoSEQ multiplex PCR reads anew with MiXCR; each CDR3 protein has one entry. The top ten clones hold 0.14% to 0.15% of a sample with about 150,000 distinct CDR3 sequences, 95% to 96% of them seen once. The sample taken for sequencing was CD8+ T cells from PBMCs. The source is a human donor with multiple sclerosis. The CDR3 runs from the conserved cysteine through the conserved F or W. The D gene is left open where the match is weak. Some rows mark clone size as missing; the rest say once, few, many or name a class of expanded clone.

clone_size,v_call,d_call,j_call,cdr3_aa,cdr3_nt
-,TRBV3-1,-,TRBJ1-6,CASSPRGGGNNSPLHF,TGTGCCAGCAGCCCCAGAGGGGGGGGTAATAATTCACCCCTCCACTTT
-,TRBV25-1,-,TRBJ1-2,CASGSVYGYTF,TGTGCCAGCGGGTCTGTTTATGGCTACACCTTC
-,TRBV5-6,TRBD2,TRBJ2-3,CASSPGTSLGTQYF,TGTGCCAGCAGCCCCGGGACTAGTCTTGGGACGCAGTATTTT
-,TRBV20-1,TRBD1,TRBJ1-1,CSASRGQGVTEAFF,TGCAGTGCTAGTCGCGGACAGGGCGTCACTGAAGCTTTCTTT
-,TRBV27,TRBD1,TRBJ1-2,CASSGTGDSYGYTF,TGTGCCAGCAGTGGGACAGGGGATTCCTATGGCTACACCTTC
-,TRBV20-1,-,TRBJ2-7,CSASPTGSYEQYF,TGCAGTGCTAGCCCGACCGGGTCCTACGAGCAGTACTTC
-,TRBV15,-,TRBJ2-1,CATAGGNEQFF,TGTGCCACCGCCGGTGGCAATGAGCAGTTCTTC
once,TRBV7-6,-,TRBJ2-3,CASSFGGGTDTQYF,TGTGCCAGCAGCTTCGGCGGGGGCACAGATACGCAGTATTTT
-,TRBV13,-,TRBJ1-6,CASSLSLLAGFLNSPLHF,TGTGCCAGCAGCTTGAGCCTTTTGGCAGGGTTTTTGAATTCACCCCTCCACTTT
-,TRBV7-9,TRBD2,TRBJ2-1,CASSLVASGNNEQFF,TGTGCCAGCAGCTTAGTGGCTAGCGGAAACAATGAGCAGTTCTTC
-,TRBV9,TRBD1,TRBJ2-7,CASSPGGQPYEQYF,TGTGCCAGCAGCCCAGGGGGACAGCCGTACGAGCAGTACTTC
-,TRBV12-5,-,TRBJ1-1,CASGLGPSTEAFF,TGTGCTAGTGGTTTGGGTCCAAGCACTGAAGCTTTCTTT
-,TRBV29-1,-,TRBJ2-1,CSAQVGNEQFF,TGCAGCGCCCAAGTGGGCAATGAGCAGTTCTTC
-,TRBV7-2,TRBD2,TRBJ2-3,CASSLVGGGTDTQYF,TGTGCCAGCAGCTTAGTTGGGGGGGGCACAGATACGCAGTATTTT
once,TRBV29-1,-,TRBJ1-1,CSVAGDPNTEAFF,TGCAGCGTTGCTGGCGACCCGAACACTGAAGCTTTCTTT
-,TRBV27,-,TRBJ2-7,CASSIGTGDYEQYF,TGTGCCAGCAGTATCGGGACGGGAGACTACGAGCAGTACTTC
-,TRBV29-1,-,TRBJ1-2,CSVVPWDHYGYTF,TGCAGCGTTGTGCCGTGGGACCACTATGGCTACACCTTC
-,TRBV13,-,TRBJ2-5,CASSLDSQETQYF,TGTGCCAGCAGCTTGGACAGCCAAGAGACCCAGTACTTC
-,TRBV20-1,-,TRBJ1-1,CSASSNRVRNEAFF,TGCAGTGCTAGTTCTAATCGGGTTCGGAATGAAGCTTTCTTT
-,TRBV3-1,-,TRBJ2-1,CASSQSGNEQFF,TGTGCCAGCAGCCAGTCGGGGAATGAGCAGTTCTTC
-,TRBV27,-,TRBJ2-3,CASSLWSADTQYF,TGTGCCAGCAGCCTGTGGAGTGCAGATACGCAGTATTTT
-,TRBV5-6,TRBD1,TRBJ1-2,CASSIEQGAPVYGYTF,TGTGCCAGCAGCATAGAACAGGGGGCGCCCGTCTATGGCTACACCTTC
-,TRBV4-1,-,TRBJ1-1,CASSQEPNTEAFF,TGCGCCAGCAGCCAAGAGCCGAACACTGAAGCTTTCTTT
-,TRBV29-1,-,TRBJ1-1,CTSRGGMNTEAFF,TGCACCTCTCGGGGCGGAATGAACACTGAAGCTTTCTTT
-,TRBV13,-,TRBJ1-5,CASSSGIHLPQHF,TGTGCCAGCAGCTCGGGAATCCATCTCCCCCAGCATTTT
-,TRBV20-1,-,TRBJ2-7,CSASEGAGSYEQYF,TGCAGTGCGAGCGAGGGAGCTGGGTCCTACGAGCAGTACTTC
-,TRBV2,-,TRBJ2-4,CASGAGDIQYF,TGTGCCAGCGGGGCAGGAGACATTCAGTACTTC
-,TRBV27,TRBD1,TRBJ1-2,CASSLVSRTGGNYGYTF,TGTGCCAGCAGTTTAGTATCTCGGACAGGGGGCAACTATGGCTACACCTTC
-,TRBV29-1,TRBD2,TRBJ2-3,CSVLPGLVLADTQYF,TGCAGCGTTCTACCCGGACTAGTTTTGGCAGATACGCAGTATTTT
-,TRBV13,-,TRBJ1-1,CASSLDRGNTEAFF,TGTGCCAGCAGCTTAGATCGGGGCAACACTGAAGCTTTCTTT
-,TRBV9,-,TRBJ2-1,CASSVDQGPYNEQFF,TGTGCCAGCAGCGTAGACCAGGGACCCTACAATGAGCAGTTCTTC
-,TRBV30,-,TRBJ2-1,CAWSFGGNEQFF,TGTGCCTGGAGCTTCGGAGGGAATGAGCAGTTCTTC
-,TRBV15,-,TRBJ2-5,CATSRERFQETQYF,TGTGCCACCAGCAGAGAAAGGTTTCAGGAGACCCAGTACTTC
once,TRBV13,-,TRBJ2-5,CASSFNPQETQYF,TGTGCCAGCAGCTTCAATCCCCAAGAGACCCAGTACTTC
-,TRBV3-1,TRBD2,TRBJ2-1,CASSQARLAGDSYNEQFF,TGTGCCAGCAGCCAAGCTCGGCTAGCGGGGGACTCCTACAATGAGCAGTTCTTC